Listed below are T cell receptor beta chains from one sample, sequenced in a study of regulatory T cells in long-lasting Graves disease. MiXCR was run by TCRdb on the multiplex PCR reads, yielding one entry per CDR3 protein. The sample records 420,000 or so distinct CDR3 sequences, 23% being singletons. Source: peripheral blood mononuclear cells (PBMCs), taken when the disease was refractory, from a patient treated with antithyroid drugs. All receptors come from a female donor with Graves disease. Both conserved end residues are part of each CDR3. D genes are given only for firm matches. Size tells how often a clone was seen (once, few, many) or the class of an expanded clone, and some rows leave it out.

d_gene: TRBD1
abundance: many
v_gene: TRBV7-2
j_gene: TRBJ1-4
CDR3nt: TGTGCCAGCAGCTTGAGGACAGGATATGAAAAACTGTTTTTT
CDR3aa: CASSLRTGYEKLFF

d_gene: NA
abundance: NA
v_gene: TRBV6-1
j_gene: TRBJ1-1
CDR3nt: TGTGCCAGCAACAAGATGGGACGGGCAGGTTCGAACACTGAAGCTTTCTTT
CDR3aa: CASNKMGRAGSNTEAFF

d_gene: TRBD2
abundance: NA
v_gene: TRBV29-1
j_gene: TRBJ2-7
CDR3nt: TGCAGCGTTGGCCCAGCGGGGGACTACAAGCAGTACTTC
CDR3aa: CSVGPAGDYKQYF

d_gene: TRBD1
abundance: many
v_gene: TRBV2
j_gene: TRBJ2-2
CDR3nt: TGTGCCAGCAGTGAAGTCCAGGGGGCGAACACCGGGGAGCTGTTTTTT
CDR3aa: CASSEVQGANTGELFF

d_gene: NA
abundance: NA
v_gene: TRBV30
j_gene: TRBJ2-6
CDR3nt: TGTGCCTGGAGTGTACCGGCGGCCGGGGCCAACGTCCTGACTTTC
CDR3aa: CAWSVPAAGANVLTF

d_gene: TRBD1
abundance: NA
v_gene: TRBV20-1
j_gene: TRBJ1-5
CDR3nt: TGCAGTGCTACAGGGGGCGGTGCGGGTCAGCCCCAGCATTTT
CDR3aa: CSATGGGAGQPQHF

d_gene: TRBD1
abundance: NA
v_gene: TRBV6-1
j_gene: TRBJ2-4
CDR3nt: TGTGCCAGTTCTAACCCTGGGACAGGGAACATTCAGTACTTC
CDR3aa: CASSNPGTGNIQYF

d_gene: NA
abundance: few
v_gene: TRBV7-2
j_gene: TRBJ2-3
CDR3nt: TGTGCCAGCACCTCCCCATGGGTAGATACGCAGTATTTT
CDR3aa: CASTSPWVDTQYF

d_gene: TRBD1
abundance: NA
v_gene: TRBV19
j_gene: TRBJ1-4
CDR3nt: TGTGCCAGTAGAGACAGGGGGCCTAATGAAAAACTGTTTTTT
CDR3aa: CASRDRGPNEKLFF

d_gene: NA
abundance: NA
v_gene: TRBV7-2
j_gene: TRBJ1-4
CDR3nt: TGTGCCAGCAGCCCTGCCGGAGTTAATGAAAAACTGTTTTTT
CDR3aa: CASSPAGVNEKLFF

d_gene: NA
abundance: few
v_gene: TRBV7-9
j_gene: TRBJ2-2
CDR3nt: TGTGCCAGCGGACATACCCTGAGGCCCGGGGAGCTGTTTTTT
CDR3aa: CASGHTLRPGELFF

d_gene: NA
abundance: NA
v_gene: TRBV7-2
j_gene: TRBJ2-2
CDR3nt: TGTGCCAGCAGCTTAGATGATGTCGCCGGGGAGCTGTTTTTT
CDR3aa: CASSLDDVAGELFF

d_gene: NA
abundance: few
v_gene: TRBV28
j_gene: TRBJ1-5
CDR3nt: TGTGCCAGCAGTTTTCGTCAGCCCCAGCATTTT
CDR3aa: CASSFRQPQHF

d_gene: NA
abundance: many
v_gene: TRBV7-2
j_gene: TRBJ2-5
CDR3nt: TGTGCCAGCAGCATCGACCGCATCCCTTTTAAAGAGACCCAGTACTTC
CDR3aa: CASSIDRIPFKETQYF

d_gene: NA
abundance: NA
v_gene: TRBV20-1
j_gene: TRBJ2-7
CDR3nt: TGCAGTGCTAGAGAGCCGTACCGGCTACGCGAGCAGTACTTC
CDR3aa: CSAREPYRLREQYF

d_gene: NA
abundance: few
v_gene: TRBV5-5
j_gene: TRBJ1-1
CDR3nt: TGTGCCAGCAGACCCCCCAACACAACACCGAACACTGAAGCTTTCTTT
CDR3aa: CASRPPNTTPNTEAFF

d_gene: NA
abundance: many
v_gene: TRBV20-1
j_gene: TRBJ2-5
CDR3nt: TGCAGTGCTATTTTAAGGGGAAACCAAGAGACCCAGTACTTC
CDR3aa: CSAILRGNQETQYF

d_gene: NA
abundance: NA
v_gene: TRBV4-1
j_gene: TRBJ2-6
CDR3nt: TGCGCCAGCAGCCAAGGTACGGTGGGGGCCAACGTCCTGACTTTC
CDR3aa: CASSQGTVGANVLTF

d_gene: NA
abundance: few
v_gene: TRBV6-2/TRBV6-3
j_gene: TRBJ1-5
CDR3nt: TGTGCCAGCAGTTCCGGCGCAGCTCGGAGCAATCAGCCCCAGCATTTT
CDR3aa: CASSSGAARSNQPQHF

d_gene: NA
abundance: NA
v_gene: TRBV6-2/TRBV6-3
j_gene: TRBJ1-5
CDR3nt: TGTGCCAGCAGTTACGCCGACAGCAATCAGCCCCAGCATTTT
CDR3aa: CASSYADSNQPQHF

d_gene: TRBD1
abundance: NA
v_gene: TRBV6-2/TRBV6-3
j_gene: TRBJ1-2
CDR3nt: TGTGCCAGCAAGCAACAGGGGGCGAAGGGCTACACCTTC
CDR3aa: CASKQQGAKGYTF

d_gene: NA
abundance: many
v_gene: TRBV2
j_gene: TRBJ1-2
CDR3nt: TGTGCCAGCAGTGAAGAAGCCGGCAACTATGGCTACACCTTC
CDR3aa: CASSEEAGNYGYTF

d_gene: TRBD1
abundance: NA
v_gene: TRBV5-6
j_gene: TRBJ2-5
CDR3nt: TGTGCCAGCAGCCTGTCGGGGACAGCGCAAGAGACCCAGTACTTC
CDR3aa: CASSLSGTAQETQYF

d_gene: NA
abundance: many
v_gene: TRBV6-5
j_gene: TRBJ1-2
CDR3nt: TGTGCCAGCAGTTACGGGCAGGGTGGCTATGGCTACACCTTC
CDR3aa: CASSYGQGGYGYTF

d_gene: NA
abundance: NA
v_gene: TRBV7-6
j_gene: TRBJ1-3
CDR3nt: TGTGCCAGCAGCTTCACAGCCACCTCTGGAAACACCATATATTTT
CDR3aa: CASSFTATSGNTIYF

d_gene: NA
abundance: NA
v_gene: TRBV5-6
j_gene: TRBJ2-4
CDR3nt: TGTGCCAGCAGCTTGGTGGGGCTATCGCCCCTAACCAAAAACATTCAGTACTTC
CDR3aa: CASSLVGLSPLTKNIQYF

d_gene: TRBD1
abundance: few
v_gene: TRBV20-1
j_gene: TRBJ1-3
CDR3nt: TGCAGTGCTCGATGGGACAGGGGTTCTGGAAACACCATATATTTT
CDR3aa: CSARWDRGSGNTIYF

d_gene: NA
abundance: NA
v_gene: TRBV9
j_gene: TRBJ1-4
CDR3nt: TGTGCCAGCAGCGCAGGAGGTAGAACTGATGAAAAACTGTTTTTT
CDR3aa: CASSAGGRTDEKLFF

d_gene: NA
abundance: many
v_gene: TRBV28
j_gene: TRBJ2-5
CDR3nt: TGTGCCAGCAGTTTTGGACCCCAAGAGACCCAGTACTTC
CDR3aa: CASSFGPQETQYF

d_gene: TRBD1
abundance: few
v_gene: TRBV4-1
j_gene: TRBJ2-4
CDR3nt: TGCGCCAGCAGCCAAGATCTTGGACAGGGTGTGAGGTGGGCCAAAAACATTCAGTACTTC
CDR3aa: CASSQDLGQGVRWAKNIQYF

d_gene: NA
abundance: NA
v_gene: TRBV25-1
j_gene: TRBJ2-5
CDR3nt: TGTGCCAGCAGTGACTACCACCAAGAGACCCAGTACTTC
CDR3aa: CASSDYHQETQYF

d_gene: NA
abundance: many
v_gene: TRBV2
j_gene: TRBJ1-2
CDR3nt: TGTGCCAGCACTCAAACGGGGGCATATGGCTACACCTTC
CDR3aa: CASTQTGAYGYTF

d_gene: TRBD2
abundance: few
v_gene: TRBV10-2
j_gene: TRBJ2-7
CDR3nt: TGCGCCAGCAGCCGGGGGAGGGGAAACGAGCAGTACTTC
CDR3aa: CASSRGRGNEQYF

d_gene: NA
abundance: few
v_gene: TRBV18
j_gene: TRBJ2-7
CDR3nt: TGTGCCAGCTCCTCGCGACTTAGCCGTCTGGGGGACTACGAGCAGTACTTC
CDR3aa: CASSSRLSRLGDYEQYF

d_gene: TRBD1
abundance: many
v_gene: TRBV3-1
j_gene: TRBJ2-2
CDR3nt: TGTGCCAGCAGCCAAGGCAGGACAGGTTCCCCCGGGGAGCTGTTTTTT
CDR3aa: CASSQGRTGSPGELFF

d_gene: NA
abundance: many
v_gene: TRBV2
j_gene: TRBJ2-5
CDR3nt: TGTGCCAGCAGTGAAACCCCGGGGACCCAGTACTTC
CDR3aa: CASSETPGTQYF

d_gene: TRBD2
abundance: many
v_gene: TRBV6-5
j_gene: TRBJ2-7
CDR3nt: TGTGCCAGCAGTTACTCCCAGGTACGGGGGGGGAGCTACGAGCAGTACTTC
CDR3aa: CASSYSQVRGGSYEQYF

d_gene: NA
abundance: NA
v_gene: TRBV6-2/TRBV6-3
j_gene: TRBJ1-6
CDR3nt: TGTGCCACCCGTGGGGAGGGAGATAATTCACCCCCCCACTTT
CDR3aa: CATRGEGDNSPPHF

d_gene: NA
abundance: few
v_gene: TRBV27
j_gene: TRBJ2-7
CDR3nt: TGTGCCAGCAGTTTAGACCCGCCTGTGGGGGCTTCGACCTACGAGCAGTACTTC
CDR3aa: CASSLDPPVGASTYEQYF

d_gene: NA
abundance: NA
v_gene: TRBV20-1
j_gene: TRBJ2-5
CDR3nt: TGCAGTGCCTTCAACCTTGCGCACCAAGAGACCCAGTACTTC
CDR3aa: CSAFNLAHQETQYF

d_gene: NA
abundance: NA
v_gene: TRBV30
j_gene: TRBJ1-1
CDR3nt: TGTGCCTGGAGTCTTCTACCGGGCACTGAAGCTTTCTTT
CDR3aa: CAWSLLPGTEAFF

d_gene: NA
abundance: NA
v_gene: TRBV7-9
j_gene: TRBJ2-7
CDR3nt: TGTGCCACAGGGCTCCACGAGCAGTACTTC
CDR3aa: CATGLHEQYF

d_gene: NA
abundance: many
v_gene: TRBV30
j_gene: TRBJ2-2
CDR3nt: TGTGCCTGGAGTGTGGGCGGGGCAACCGGGGAGCTGTTTTTT
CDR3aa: CAWSVGGATGELFF

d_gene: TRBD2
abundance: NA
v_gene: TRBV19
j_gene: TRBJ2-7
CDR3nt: TGTGCCAGTAGCCGGACTAGCGAGAACTACGAGCAGTACTTC
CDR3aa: CASSRTSENYEQYF

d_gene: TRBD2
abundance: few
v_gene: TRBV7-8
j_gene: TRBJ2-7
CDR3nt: TGTGCCAGCAGCCCCCTTGGGACTAGCGGACTTTACGAGCAGTACTTC
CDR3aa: CASSPLGTSGLYEQYF

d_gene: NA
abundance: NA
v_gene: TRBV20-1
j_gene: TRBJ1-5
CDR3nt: TGCAGTGCTAGAGATGGGACGAGACTTCGGTCGCCCCAGCATTTT
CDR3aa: CSARDGTRLRSPQHF

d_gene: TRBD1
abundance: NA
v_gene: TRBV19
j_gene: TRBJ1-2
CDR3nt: TGTGCCAGTAGGGAGACAGGGAATGCATATGGCTACACCTTC
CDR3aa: CASRETGNAYGYTF

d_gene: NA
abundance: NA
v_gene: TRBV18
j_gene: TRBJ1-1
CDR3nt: TGTGCCAGCTCACCAGACCAGAACACTGAAGCTTTCTTT
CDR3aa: CASSPDQNTEAFF